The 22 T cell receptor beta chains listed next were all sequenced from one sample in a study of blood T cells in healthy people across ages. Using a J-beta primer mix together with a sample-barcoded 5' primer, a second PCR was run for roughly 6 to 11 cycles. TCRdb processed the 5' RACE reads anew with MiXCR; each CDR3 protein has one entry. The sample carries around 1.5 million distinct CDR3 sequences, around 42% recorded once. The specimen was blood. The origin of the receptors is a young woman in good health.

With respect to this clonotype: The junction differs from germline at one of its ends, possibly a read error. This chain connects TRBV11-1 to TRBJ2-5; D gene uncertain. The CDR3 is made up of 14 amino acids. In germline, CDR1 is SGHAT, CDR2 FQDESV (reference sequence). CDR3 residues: CAGSLVSRWETQYF. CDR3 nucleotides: TGCGCCGGCAGCTTAGTCTCGAGGTGGGAGACCCAGTACTTC.

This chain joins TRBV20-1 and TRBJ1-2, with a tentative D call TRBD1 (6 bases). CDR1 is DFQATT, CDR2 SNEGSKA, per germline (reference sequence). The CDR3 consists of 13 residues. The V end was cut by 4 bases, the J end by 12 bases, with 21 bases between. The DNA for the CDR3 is TGCAGTGCTATTCAAGACAGCTCGGGGGGCCACACCTTC. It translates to CSAIQDSSGGHTF.

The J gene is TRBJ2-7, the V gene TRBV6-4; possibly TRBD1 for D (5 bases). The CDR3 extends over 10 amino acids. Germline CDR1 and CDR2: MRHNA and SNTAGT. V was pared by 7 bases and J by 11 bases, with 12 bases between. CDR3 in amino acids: CASTRVYEYF. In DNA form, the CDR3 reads TGTGCCAGCACCAGGGTCTACGAGTACTTC.

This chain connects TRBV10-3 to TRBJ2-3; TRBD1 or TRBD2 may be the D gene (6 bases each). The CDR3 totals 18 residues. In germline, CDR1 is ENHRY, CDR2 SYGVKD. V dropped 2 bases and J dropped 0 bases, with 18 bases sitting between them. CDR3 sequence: CAISETEGGPGSTDTQYF. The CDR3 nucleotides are TGTGCCATCAGTGAGACCGAAGGGGGGCCGGGGAGCACAGATACGCAGTATTTT.

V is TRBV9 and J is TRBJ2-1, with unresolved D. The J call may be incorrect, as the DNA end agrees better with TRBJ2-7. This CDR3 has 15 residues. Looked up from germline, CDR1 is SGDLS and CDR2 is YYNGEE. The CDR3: CASSVDSPSYNEQYF. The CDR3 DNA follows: TGTGCCAGCAGCGTAGATAGTCCTTCCTACAATGAGCAGTACTTC.

The CDR3 region is CASSLWGQLFF. The DNA of the CDR3 is TGTGCCAGCAGTCTCTGGGGGCAACTGTTTTTT. The chain recombines TRBV6-2 or TRBV6-3 with TRBJ1-4; tentatively, D is TRBD1 (6 bases). V lost 5 bases and J 12 bases, leaving 10 bases between the germline ends. The CDR3 length is 11 residues. CDR1 and CDR2 (germline): MNHEY, SVGEGT.

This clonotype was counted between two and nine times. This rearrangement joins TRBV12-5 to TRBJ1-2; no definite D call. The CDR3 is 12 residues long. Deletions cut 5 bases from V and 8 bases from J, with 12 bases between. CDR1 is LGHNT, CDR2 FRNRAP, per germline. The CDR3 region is CASGPTVWGYTF. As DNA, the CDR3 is TGTGCTAGTGGTCCAACAGTATGGGGCTACACCTTC.

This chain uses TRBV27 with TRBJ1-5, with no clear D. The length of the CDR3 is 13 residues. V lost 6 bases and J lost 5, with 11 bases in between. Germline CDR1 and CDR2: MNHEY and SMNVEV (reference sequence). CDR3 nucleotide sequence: TGTGCCAGCAGGGATCGTCGGGATCAGCCCCAGCATTTT. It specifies CASRDRRDQPQHF.

CDR3 DNA sequence: TGTGCCAGCAGCCTCAGGGGGCGCGGGAACACTGAAGCTTTCTTT. Amino acid sequence: CASSLRGRGNTEAFF. V gene TRBV28 combines with J gene TRBJ1-1, with 8 bases fitting TRBD1. Germline assignment: CDR1 MDHEN and CDR2 SYDVKM. V lost 6 bases to trimming and J lost 1 base; unmatched junction nucleotides: 7. This CDR3 has 15 residues.

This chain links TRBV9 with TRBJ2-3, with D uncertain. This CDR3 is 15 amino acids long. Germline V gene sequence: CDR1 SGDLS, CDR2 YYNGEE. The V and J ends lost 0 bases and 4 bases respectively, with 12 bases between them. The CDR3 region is CASSVAQGWSDTQYF. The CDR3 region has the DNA TGTGCCAGCAGCGTAGCACAAGGGTGGTCAGATACGCAGTATTTT.

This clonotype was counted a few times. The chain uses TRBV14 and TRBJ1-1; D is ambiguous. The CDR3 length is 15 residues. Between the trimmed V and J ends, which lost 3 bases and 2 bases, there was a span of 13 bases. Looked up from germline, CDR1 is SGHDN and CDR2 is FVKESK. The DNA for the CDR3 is TGTGCCAGCAGCCAGGGTAGAGCATCTAACACTGAAGCTTTCTTT. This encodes CASSQGRASNTEAFF.

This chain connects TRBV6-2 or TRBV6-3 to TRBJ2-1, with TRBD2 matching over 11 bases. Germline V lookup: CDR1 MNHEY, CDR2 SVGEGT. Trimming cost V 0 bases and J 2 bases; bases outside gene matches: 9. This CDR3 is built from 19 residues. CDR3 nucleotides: TGTGCCAGCAGTTACTCGGCCGCACTAGCGGGAGAGACCTACAATGAGCAGTTCTTC. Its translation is CASSYSAALAGETYNEQFF.

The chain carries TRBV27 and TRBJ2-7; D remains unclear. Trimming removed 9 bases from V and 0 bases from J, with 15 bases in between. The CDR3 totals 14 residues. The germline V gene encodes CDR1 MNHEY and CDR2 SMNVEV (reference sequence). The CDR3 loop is CASARTLSSYEQYF. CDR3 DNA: TGTGCCAGTGCGAGGACCCTTAGCTCCTACGAGCAGTACTTC.

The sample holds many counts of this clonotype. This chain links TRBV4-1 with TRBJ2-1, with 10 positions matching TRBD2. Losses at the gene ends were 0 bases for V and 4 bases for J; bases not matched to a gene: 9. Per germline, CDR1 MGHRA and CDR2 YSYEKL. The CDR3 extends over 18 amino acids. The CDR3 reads CASSQDSYGAGGYNEQFF. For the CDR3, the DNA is TGCGCCAGCAGCCAAGATTCTTACGGAGCGGGAGGGTACAATGAGCAGTTCTTC.

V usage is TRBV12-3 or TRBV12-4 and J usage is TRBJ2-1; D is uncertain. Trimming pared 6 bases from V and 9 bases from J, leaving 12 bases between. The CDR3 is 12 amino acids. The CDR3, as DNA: TGTGCCAGCAGCTACGGCAGGATTGAGCAGTTCTTC. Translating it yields CASSYGRIEQFF.

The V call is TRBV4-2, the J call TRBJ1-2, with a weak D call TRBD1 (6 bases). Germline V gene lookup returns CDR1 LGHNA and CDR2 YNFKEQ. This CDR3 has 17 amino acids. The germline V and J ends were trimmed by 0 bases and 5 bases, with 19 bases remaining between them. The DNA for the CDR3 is TGTGCCAGCAGCCAAGATCATTCAGGGGTGCTTCCTTATGGCTACACCTTC. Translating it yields CASSQDHSGVLPYGYTF.

The CDR3: CSASRAYEQYF. CDR3 coding DNA: TGCAGTGCCTCTCGGGCCTACGAGCAGTACTTC. The V and J genes are TRBV20-1 and TRBJ2-7, with D unresolved. This CDR3 spans 11 amino acids. Germline values: CDR1 DFQATT, CDR2 SNEGSKA (reference sequence). Trimming pared 6 bases from V and 2 bases from J, leaving 8 bases between.

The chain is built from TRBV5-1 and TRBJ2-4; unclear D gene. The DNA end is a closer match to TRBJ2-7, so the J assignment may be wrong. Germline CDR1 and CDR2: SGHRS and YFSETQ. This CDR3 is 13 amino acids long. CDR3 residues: CARRQGPIYEQYF. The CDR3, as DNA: TGCGCCAGACGGCAAGGGCCCATCTACGAGCAGTACTTC.

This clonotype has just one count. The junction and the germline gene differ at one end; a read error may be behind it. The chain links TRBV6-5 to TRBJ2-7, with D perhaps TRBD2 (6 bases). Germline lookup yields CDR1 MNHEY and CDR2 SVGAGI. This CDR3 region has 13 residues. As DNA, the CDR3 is TGTGTCAGCAGTTACGGGGGAGGCTACGAGCAGTACTTC. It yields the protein CVSSYGGGYEQYF.

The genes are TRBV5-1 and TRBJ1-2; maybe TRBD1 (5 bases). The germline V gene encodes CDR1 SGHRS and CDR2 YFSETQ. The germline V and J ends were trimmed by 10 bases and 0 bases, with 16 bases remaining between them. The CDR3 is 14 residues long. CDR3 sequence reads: CASQSGGANYGYTF. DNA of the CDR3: TGCGCCTCCCAGTCCGGGGGAGCTAACTATGGCTACACCTTC. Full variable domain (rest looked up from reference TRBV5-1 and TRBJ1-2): KAGVTQTPRYLIKTRGQQVTLSCSPISGHRSVSWYQQTPGQGLQFLFEYFSETQRNKGNFPGRFSGRQFSNSRSEMNVSTLELGDSALYLCASQSGGANYGYTFGSGTRLTVV.

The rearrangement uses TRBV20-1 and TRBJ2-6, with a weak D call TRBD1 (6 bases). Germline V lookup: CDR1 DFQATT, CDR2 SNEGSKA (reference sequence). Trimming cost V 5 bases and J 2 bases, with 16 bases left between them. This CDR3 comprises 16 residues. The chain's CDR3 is CSARRGELPGANVLTF. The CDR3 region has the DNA TGCAGTGCTCGCAGGGGAGAGCTCCCTGGGGCCAACGTCCTGACTTTC.

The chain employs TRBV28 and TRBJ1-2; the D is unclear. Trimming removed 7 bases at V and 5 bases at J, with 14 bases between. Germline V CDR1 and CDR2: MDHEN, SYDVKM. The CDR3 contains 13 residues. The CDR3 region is CASTVGIAYGYTF. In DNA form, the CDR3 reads TGTGCCAGCACCGTCGGGATCGCGTATGGCTACACCTTC.